In this sample, the clone carrying this T cell receptor beta chain turned up once. Its antigen is not identified. CDR3 size: 15 residues. Looked up from germline, CDR1 is MDHEN and CDR2 is SYDVKM. The V end was cut by 3 bases, the J end by 6 bases, with 18 bases between. This specimen belongs to a study of OX40 agonist ivuxolimab in advanced cancers. Study summary: Patients assigned to dose escalation were diagnosed with hepatocellular carcinoma, melanoma, renal cell or head and neck cancer. Age averaged around 60 years (range 23 to 79), and more than 80% were male.

Sequencing used immunoSEQ multiplex PCR; TCRdb keeps in-frame clones, though not all of them. The sample carries 99,000 or so clones, approximately 95% recorded once. General study results and limits: Researchers did not establish what antigens the expanded peripheral T cells target. Normalized T-cell clonal expansion was also low in some nonresponders.

This clonotype originated in an adult with an advanced solid tumor such as melanoma, head and neck, liver or kidney cancer. This rearrangement joins TRBV28 to TRBJ2-7; D is undetermined. Sequencing was performed on CD4+ or CD8+ T cells sorted from blood, taken in a trial of the OX40 agonist ivuxolimab. DNA for the CDR3: TGTGCCAGCAGTTTCCCACAACGGGTTGTTGGCGAGCAGTACTTC. This encodes CASSFPQRVVGEQYF.